This TCR beta chain was obtained from a study of cytotoxic CD8 clonotypes in ibrutinib-treated CLL. General observations from the study: The times at which samples were taken varied between sustained-remission and progressing patients. Clonality measured at baseline exceeded age-matched healthy donors, tracking circulating CD8+ T-cell counts. At progression, clonality fell back toward baseline after rising at ibrutinib response.

Regarding this clone: As yet, its antigen is unknown.

Clones were sequenced by immunoSEQ multiplex PCR, and TCRdb holds only the in-frame ones, with some missing. The profile shows tens of thousands of clones, 49% of them singletons. The origin of this receptor is a human donor with chronic lymphocytic leukemia. The material was PBMCs, obtained before ibrutinib treatment.

CDR3 DNA: TGTGCCAGCAGCGAAACCGGGCGGGGGGGCAGGAATGAGCAGTTCTTC. This codes for CASSETGRGGRNEQFF. The rearrangement links TRBV11-2 to TRBJ2-1; 9 nucleotides line up with TRBD2. CDR1 SGHAT and CDR2 FQNNGV come from the germline V gene. The length of the CDR3 is 16 residues. V trimming: 5 bases; J trimming: 7 bases; junction bases outside the gene matches: 12.